Following are 4 T cell receptor beta chains from one sample sequenced in a study of T cells and Merkel cell carcinoma outcomes. The protocol was immunoSEQ multiplex PCR, while the TCRdb copy is restricted to in-frame clones and leaves out a portion. The repertoire holds several thousand clones, with about 80% as singletons. Sequencing was performed on tumor tissue from Merkel cell carcinoma. Receptors originate from a human donor with Merkel cell carcinoma.

CDR3 coding DNA: TGTGCCAGCACTGTTTTCCAGGGAACTAACTATGGCTACACCTTC. Amino acid sequence: CASTVFQGTNYGYTF. The gene calls are TRBV6-1 and TRBJ1-2, with TRBD1 as a possible D gene (5 bases). The CDR3 consists of 15 residues. Germline V lookup: CDR1 MNHNS, CDR2 SASEGT. V was pared by 7 bases and J by 0 bases, with 15 bases between.

This clone was observed a few times. The gene calls are TRBV5-4 and TRBJ2-1; 14 bases match TRBD2. V lost 4 bases and J lost 7; bases outside the gene matches: 7. This CDR3 spans 16 amino acids. Germline V gene data show CDR1 as SGHNT and CDR2 as YYREEE (reference sequence). CDR3 in DNA: TGTGCCAGCAGCCCCGGACTAGCGGGAGGCCTAAATGAGCAGTTCTTC. Translating it yields CASSPGLAGGLNEQFF. Together with reference TRBV5-4 and TRBJ2-1, the CDR3 gives the full variable domain: ETGVTQSPTHLIKTRGQQVTLRCSSQSGHNTVSWYQQALGQGPQFIFQYYREEENGRGNFPPRFSGLQFPNYSSELNVNALELDDSALYLCASSPGLAGGLNEQFFGPGTRLTVL.

This clone was seen a single time. V usage is TRBV2 and J usage is TRBJ2-6; no clear D. Germline assignment: CDR1 SNHLY and CDR2 FYNNEI. The CDR3 runs to 14 residues. Trimming left V 8 bases short and J 0 bases short, with 8 bases between. As DNA, the CDR3 is TGTGCCAGCCTACAGAGCTCTGGGGCCAACGTCCTGACTTTC. Protein: CASLQSSGANVLTF.

The gene calls are TRBV11-2 and TRBJ1-1, with D perhaps matching TRBD1 (5 bases). Trimming took off 4 bases at V and 5 bases at J, with 8 bases between the two ends. The CDR3 has 12 amino acids. CDR1 and CDR2 (germline): SGHAT, FQNNGV. The CDR3 loop is CASSSRDTEAFF. In DNA, the CDR3 is TGTGCCAGCAGCTCCAGGGATACTGAAGCTTTCTTT.